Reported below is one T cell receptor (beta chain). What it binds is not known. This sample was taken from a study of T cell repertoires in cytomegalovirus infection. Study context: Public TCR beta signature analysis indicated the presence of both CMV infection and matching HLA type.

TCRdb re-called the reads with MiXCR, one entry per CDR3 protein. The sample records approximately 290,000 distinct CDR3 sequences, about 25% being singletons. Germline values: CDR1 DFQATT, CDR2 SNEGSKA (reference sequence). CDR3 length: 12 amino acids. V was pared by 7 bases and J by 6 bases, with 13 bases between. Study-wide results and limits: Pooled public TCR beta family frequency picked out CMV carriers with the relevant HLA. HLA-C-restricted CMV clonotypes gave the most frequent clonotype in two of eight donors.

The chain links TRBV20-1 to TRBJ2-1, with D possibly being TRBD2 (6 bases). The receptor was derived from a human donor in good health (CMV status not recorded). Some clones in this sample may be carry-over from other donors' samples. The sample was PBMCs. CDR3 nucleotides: TGCAGTGTAACGGGAGTTCGCAATGAGCAGTTCTTC. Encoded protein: CSVTGVRNEQFF.